This TCR beta chain was sequenced for a study of tumor and adjacent non-tumor tissue in lung cancer. RNA was extracted from bulk tissue without any cell sorting. Distant lung tissue was collected more than 3 cm away from the tumor edge. TCRbeta libraries were built with three rounds of nested PCR, modified from ARM-PCR. One entry per CDR3 protein results from TCRdb running MiXCR on the multiplex PCR reads. The sample contains around 50,000 distinct CDR3 sequences, about 68% of which appear only once. The CDR3 runs 15 residues. CDR1 MNHEY and CDR2 SVGAGI come from the germline V gene. The ends were cut back, 0 bases at V and 5 bases at J, with 14 bases in the middle.

The TCR sequence derives from a woman aged 70-85 years with non-small cell lung cancer. Material for sequencing was distant non-tumor lung tissue. V is TRBV6-5 and J is TRBJ2-7; D gene uncertain. The CDR3 loop reads CASSYSRHKGHEQYF. CDR3 bases: TGTGCCAGCAGTTACTCCAGGCACAAGGGCCACGAGCAGTACTTC.